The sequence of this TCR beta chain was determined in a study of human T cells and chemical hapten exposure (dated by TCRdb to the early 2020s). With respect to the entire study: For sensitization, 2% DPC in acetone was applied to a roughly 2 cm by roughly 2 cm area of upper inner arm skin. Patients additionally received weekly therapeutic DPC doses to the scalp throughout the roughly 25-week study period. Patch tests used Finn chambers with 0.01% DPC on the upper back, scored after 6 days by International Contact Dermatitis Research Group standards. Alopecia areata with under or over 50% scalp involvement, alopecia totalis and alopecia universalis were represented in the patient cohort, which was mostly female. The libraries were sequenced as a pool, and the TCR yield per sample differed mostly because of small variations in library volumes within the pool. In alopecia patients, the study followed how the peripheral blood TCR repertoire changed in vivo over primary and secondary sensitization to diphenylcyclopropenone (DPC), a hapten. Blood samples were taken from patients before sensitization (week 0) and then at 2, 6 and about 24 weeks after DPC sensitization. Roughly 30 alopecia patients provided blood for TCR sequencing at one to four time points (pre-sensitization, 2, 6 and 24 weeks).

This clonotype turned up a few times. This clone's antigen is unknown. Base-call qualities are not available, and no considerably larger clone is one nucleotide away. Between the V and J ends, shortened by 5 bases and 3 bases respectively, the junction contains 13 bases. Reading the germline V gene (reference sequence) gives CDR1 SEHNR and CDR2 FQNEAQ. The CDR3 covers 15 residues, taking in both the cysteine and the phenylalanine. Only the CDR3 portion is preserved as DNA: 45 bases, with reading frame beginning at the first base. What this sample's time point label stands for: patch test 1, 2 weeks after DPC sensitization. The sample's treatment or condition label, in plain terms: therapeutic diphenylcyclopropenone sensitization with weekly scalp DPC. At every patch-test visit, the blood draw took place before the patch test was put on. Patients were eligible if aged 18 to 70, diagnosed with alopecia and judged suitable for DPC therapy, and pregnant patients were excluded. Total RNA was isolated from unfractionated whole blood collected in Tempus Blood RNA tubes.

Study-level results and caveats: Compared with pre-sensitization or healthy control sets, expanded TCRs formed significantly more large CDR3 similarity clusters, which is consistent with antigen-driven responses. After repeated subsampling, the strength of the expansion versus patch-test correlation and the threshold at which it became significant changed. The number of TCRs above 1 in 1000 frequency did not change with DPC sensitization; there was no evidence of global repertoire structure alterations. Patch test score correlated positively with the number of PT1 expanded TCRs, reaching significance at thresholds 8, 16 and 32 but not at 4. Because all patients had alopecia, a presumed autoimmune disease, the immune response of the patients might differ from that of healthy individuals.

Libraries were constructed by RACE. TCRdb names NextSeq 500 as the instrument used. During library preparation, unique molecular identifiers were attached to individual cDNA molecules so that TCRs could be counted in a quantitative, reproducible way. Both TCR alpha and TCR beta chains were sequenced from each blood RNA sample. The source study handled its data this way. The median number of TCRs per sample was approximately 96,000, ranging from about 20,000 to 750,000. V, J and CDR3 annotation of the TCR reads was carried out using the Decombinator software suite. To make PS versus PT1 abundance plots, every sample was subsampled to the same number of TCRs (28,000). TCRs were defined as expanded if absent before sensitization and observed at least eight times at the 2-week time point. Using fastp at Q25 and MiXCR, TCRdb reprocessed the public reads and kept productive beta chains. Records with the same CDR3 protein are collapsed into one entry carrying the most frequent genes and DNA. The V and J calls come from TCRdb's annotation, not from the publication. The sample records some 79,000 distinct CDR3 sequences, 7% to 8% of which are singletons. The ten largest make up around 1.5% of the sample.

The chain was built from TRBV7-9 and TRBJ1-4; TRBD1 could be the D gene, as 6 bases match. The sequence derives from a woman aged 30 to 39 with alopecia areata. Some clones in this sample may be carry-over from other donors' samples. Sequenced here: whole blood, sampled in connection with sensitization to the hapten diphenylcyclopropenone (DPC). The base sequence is TGTGCCAGCAGCCGCGGACAGACTTCTAATGAAAAACTGTTTTTT. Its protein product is CASSRGQTSNEKLFF.